The clone carrying this T cell receptor beta chain has only one observation. These data originate in a study of blood T cell repertoires in COVID-19. Study details: Material from acute and convalescent COVID-19 was sourced from the United States, Italy and Spain. From T cells, B-cell-depleted T cells, or PBMCs came the material, which was cDNA or gDNA.

The germline gives CDR1 MNHNS, CDR2 SASEGT. This CDR3 is 15 amino acids long. Trimming removed 3 bases from V and 1 base from J, with 12 bases in between. In the study's own analysis: The assay estimated nucleated cells by amplifying reference gene primers. The repertoire was sequenced with immunoSEQ multiplex PCR; TCRdb's copy has only in-frame clones and lacks some. V and J calls and clone size are those listed in that table; D and trimming were worked out from the DNA. The sample consists of 60,000 to 85,000 clones, 65% to 90% of them appearing once. This TCR was sampled from a human donor in a cohort sampled during active COVID-19. The chain joins TRBV6-1 to TRBJ1-2; the D gene is possibly TRBD1 (6 bases). The specimen sequenced was peripheral blood. CDR3 DNA sequence: TGTGCCAGCAGTGACCCGGGACAACTTAACTATGGCTACACCTTC. Its translation is CASSDPGQLNYGYTF.